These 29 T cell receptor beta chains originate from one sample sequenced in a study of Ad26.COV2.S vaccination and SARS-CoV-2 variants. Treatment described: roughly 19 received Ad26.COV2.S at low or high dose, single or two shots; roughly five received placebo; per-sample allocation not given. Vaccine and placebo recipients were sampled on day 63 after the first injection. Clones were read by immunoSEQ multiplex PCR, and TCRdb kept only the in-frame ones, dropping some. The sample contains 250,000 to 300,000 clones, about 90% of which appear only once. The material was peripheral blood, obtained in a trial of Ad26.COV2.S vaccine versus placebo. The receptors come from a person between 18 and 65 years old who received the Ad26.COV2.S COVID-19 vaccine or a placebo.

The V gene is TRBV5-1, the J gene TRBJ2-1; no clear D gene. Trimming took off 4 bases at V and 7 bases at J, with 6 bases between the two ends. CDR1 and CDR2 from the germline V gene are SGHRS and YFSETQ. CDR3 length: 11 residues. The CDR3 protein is CASSDWNEQFF. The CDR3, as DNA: TGCGCCAGCAGCGATTGGAATGAGCAGTTCTTC.

The CDR3 spells CASSVNRGPTYEQYF. DNA of the CDR3: TGTGCCAGCAGCGTTAACAGGGGGCCCACCTACGAGCAGTACTTC. V usage is TRBV7-8 and J usage is TRBJ2-7, with 9 bases lining up with TRBD1. The CDR3 totals 15 residues. Germline V gene sequence: CDR1 SGHVS, CDR2 FQNEAQ. The V and J ends lost 5 bases and 2 bases, in that order; junction bases with no gene match: 7.

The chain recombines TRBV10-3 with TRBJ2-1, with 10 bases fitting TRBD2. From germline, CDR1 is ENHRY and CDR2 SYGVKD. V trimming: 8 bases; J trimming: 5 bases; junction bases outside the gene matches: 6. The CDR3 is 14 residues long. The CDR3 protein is CAILGTSDNNEQFF. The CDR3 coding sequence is TGTGCCATCCTAGGGACTAGCGACAACAATGAGCAGTTCTTC.

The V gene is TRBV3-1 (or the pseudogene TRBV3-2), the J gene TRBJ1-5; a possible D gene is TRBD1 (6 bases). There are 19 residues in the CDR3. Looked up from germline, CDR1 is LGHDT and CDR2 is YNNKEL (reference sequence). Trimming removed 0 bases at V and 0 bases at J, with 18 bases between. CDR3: CASSQETGPGGRSNQPQHF. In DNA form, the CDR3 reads TGTGCCAGCAGCCAAGAAACGGGTCCTGGGGGCCGTAGCAATCAGCCCCAGCATTTT.

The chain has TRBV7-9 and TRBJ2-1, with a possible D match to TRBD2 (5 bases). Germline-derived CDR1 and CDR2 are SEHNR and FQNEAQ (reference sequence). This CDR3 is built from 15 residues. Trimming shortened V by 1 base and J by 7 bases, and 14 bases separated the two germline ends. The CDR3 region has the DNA TGTGCCAGCAGCTTAGAGGGAGCTCGAGGGAATGAGCAGTTCTTC. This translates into CASSLEGARGNEQFF. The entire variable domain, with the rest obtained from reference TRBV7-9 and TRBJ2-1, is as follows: DTGVSQNPRHKITKRGQNVTFRCDPISEHNRLYWYRQTLGQGPEFLTYFQNEAQLEKSRLLSDRFSAERPKGSFSTLEIQRTEQGDSAMYLCASSLEGARGNEQFFGPGTRLTVL.

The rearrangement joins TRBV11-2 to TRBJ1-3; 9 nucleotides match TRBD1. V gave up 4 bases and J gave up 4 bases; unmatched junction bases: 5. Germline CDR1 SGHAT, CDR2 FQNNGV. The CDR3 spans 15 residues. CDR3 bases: TGTGCCAGCAGCTCGTCGGACAGGGGCGGAAACACCATATATTTT. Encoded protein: CASSSSDRGGNTIYF.

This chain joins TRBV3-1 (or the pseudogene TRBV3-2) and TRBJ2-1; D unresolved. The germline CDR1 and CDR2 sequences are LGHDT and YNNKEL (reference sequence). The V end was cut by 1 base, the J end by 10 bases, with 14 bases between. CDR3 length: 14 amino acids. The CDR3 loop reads CASSQAVFAGEQFF. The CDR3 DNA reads TGTGCCAGCAGCCAAGCGGTTTTCGCCGGGGAGCAGTTCTTC.

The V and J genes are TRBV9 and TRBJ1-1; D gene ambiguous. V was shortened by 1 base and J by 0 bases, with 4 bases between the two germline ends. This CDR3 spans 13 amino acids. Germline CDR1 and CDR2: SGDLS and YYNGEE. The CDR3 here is CASSVQLNTEAFF. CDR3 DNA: TGTGCCAGCAGCGTACAGTTGAACACTGAAGCTTTCTTT. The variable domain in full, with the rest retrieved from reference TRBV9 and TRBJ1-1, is DSGVTQTPKHLITATGQRVTLRCSPRSGDLSVYWYQQSLDQGLQFLIQYYNGEERAKGNILERFSAQQFPDLHSELNLSSLELGDSALYFCASSVQLNTEAFFGQGTRLTVV.

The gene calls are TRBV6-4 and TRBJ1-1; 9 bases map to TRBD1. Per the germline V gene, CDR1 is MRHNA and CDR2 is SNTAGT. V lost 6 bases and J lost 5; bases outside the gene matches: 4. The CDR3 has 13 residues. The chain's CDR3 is CASRRTGETEAFF. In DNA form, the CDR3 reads TGTGCCAGCAGGAGGACAGGGGAGACTGAAGCTTTCTTT.

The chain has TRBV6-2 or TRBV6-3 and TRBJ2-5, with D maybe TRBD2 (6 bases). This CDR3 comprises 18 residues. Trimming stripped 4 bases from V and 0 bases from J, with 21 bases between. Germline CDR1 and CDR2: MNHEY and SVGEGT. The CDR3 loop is CASSSGLLSPPYQETQYF. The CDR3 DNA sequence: TGTGCCAGCAGTTCGGGACTCCTCTCCCCTCCTTACCAAGAGACCCAGTACTTC.

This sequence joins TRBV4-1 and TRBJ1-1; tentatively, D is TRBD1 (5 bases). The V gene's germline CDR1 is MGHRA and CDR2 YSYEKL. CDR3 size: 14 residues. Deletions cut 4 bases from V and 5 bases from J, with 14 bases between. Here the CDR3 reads CASSRVGRGTEAFF. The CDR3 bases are TGCGCCAGCAGCCGCGTAGGGCGGGGGACTGAAGCTTTCTTT.

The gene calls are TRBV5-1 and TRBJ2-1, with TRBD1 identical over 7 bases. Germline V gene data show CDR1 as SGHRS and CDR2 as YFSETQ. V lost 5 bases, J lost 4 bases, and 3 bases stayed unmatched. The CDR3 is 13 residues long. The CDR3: CASRGTEYNEQFF. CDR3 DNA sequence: TGCGCCAGCAGGGGGACAGAGTACAATGAGCAGTTCTTC.

Written as DNA, the CDR3 is TGTGCCACCAGCAGAGGGATGACAGCCAACACCGGGGAGCTGTTTTTT. As protein: CATSRGMTANTGELFF. The V and J genes are TRBV15 and TRBJ2-2, with D maybe TRBD1 (5 bases). This CDR3 spans 16 amino acids. The V end was cut by 1 base, the J end by 2 bases, with 11 bases between. The germline gives CDR1 LNHNV, CDR2 YYDKDF (reference sequence).

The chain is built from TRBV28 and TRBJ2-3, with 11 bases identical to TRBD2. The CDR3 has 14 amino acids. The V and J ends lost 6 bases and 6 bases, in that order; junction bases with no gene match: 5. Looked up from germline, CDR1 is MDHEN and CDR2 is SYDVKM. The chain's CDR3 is CASSFSGGADTQYF. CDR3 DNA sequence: TGTGCCAGCAGCTTTAGCGGGGGGGCGGATACGCAGTATTTT.

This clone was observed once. The CDR3 DNA reads TGTGCCAGCAGCTTGGACGGCAGGATTAATTCACCCCTCCACTTT. It encodes CASSLDGRINSPLHF. The chain joins TRBV5-4 to TRBJ1-6; D gene uncertain. The CDR3 extends over 15 amino acids. The germline V gene encodes CDR1 SGHNT and CDR2 YYREEE (reference sequence). Deletions cut 0 bases from V and 6 bases from J, with 10 bases between.

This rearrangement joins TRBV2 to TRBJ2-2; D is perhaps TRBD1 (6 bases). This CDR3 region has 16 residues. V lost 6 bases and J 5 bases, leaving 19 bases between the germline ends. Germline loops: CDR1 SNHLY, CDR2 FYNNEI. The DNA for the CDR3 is TGTGCCAGCAGCCGACTAAGGACAGCTGGGACCGGGGAGCTGTTTTTT. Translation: CASSRLRTAGTGELFF.

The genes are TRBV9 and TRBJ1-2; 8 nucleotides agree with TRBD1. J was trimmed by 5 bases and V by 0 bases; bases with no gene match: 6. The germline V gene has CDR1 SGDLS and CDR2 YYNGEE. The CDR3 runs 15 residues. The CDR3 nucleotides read TGTGCCAGCAGCGTAGCAGGGGGCCAGACTTATGGCTACACCTTC. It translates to CASSVAGGQTYGYTF.

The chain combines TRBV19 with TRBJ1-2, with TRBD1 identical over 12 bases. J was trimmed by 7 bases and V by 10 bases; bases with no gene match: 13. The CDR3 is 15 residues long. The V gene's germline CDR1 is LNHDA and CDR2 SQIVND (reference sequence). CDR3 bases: TGTGCCACCAACCGGGACAGGGGGCGGTCTGGTGGCTACACCTTC. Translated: CATNRDRGRSGGYTF.

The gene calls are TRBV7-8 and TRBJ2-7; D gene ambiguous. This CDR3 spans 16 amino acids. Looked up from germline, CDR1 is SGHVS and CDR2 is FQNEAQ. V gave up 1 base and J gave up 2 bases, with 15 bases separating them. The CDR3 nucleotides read TGTGCCAGCAGCTTAGGTTCGGCAACCCTTACCTACGAGCAGTACTTC. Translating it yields CASSLGSATLTYEQYF.

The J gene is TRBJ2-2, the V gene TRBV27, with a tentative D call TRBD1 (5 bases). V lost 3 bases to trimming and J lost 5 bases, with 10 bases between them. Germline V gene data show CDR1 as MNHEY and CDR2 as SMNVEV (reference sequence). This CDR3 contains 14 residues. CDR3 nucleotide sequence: TGTGCCAGCAGTTTTCAGGGCCCAACCGGGGAGCTGTTTTTT. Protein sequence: CASSFQGPTGELFF.

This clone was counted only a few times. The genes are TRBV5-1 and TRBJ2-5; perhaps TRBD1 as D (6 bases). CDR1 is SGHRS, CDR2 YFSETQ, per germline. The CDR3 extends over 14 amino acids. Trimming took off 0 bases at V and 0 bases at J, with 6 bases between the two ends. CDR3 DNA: TGCGCCAGCAGCTTGGACAGGGACCAAGAGACCCAGTACTTC. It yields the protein CASSLDRDQETQYF.

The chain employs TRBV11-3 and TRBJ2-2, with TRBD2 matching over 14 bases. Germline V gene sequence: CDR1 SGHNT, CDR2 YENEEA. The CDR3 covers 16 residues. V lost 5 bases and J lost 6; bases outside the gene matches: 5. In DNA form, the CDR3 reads TGTGCCAGCAGCAAGACTAGCGGGAGGGCCCCCGGGGAGCTGTTTTTT. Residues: CASSKTSGRAPGELFF. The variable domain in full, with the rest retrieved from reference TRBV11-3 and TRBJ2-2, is EAGVVQSPRYKIIEKKQPVAFWCNPISGHNTLYWYLQNLGQGPELLIRYENEEAVDDSQLPKDRFSAERLKGVDSTLKIQPAELGDSAVYLCASSKTSGRAPGELFFGEGSRLTVL.

CDR3 coding DNA: TGCGCCAGCAGTTCCCGGGGGACCACAGATACGCAGTATTTT. It specifies CASSSRGTTDTQYF. The rearrangement joins TRBV10-1 to TRBJ2-3, with D maybe TRBD2 (6 bases). The CDR3 length is 14 residues. The germline CDR1 and CDR2 sequences are WNHNN and SYGVQD (reference sequence). V lost 5 bases and J lost 2, with 11 bases in between.

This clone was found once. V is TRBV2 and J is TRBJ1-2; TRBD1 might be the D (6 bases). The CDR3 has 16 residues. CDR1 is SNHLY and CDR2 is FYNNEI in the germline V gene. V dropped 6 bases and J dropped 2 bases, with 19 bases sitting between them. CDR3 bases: TGTGCCAGCAGAGGGGGGGTTTTAGGGGACAACTATGGCTACACCTTC. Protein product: CASRGGVLGDNYGYTF.

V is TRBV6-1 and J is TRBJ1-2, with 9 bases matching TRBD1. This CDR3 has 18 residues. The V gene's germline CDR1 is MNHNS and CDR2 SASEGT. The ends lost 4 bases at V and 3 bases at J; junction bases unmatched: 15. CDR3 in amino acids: CASSAPGQGFQRDYGYTF. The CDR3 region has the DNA TGTGCCAGCAGTGCCCCGGGACAGGGTTTTCAAAGGGACTATGGCTACACCTTC.

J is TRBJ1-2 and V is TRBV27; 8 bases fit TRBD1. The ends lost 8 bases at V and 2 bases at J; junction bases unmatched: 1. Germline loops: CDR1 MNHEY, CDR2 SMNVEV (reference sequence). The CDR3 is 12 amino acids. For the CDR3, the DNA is TGTGCCAGCCGACAGGGGAACTATGGCTACACCTTC. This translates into CASRQGNYGYTF.

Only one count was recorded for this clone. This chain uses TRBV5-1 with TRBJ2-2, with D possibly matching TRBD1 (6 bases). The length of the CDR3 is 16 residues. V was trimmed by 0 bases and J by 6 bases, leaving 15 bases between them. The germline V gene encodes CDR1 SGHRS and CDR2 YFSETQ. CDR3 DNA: TGCGCCAGCAGCTTGGAACAGCAGGGGCCCTCCGGGGAGCTGTTTTTT. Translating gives CASSLEQQGPSGELFF.

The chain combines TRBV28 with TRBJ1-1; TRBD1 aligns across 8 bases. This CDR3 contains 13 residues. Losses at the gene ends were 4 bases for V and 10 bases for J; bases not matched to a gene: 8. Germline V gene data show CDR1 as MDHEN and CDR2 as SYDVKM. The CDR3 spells CASSSGQAVPAFF. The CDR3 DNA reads TGTGCCAGCAGTTCGGGACAGGCGGTCCCAGCTTTCTTT.

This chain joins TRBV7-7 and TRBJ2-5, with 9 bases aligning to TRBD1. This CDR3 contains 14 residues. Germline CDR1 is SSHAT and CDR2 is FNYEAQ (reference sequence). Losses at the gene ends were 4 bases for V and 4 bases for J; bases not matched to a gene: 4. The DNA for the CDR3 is TGTGCCAGCAGCTCCCAGGGACAGGGAGAGACCCAGTACTTC. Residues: CASSSQGQGETQYF.